One and the same sample provided the 4 T cell receptor beta chains below, sequenced in a study of early T cells in non-severe SARS-CoV-2 infection. TCRdb itself ran the 5' RACE reads through MiXCR, one entry per CDR3 protein. The data contain 25,000 to 35,000 distinct CDR3 sequences, around 5% of them singletons. Material: whole blood. The receptors stem from an adult who was a healthcare worker with PCR-confirmed SARS-CoV-2 infection or an uninfected control (not recorded which).

This rearrangement joins TRBV18 to TRBJ2-1; 9 bases are shared with TRBD1. This CDR3 spans 15 amino acids. Germline CDR1 reads KGHSH; CDR2 reads LQKENI. Trimming at V came to 4 bases and at J to 2 bases, leaving 3 bases not matched to a gene. In DNA, the CDR3 is TGTGCCAGCTCACTGGGACAGGGAGCCTACAATGAGCAGTTCTTC. It specifies CASSLGQGAYNEQFF.

This clonotype was observed many times. The chain employs TRBV27 and TRBJ2-2; the D call may be TRBD1 or TRBD2 (8 bases each). The germline V gene encodes CDR1 MNHEY and CDR2 SMNVEV (reference sequence). V lost 8 bases to trimming and J lost 3 bases, with 19 bases between them. The CDR3 is 16 amino acids. The CDR3 DNA reads as TGTGCCAGCTCGGACAGGGCCGGGGGGGACACCGGGGAGCTGTTTTTT. Encoded protein: CASSDRAGGDTGELFF.

The J gene is TRBJ2-7, the V gene TRBV4-3; D possibly matches TRBD1 or TRBD2 (5 bases each). The CDR3 loop spans 13 amino acids. Germline V gene data show CDR1 as LGHNA and CDR2 as YSLEER. V gave up 4 bases and J gave up 2 bases, with 9 bases separating them. The CDR3 here is CASSPRGPYEQYF. CDR3 coding DNA: TGCGCCAGCAGCCCGAGGGGCCCCTACGAGCAGTACTTC.

This clonotype was detected a few times. The chain joins TRBV28 to TRBJ2-1; TRBD2 might be the D (5 bases). Trimming took 3 bases from V and 4 from J, leaving 16 bases between them. This CDR3 has 16 amino acids. Germline values: CDR1 MDHEN, CDR2 SYDVKM. The CDR3 DNA reads as TGTGCCAGCAGTTTTAGTCCAGCGGAGACTTACAATGAGCAGTTCTTC. Amino acid sequence: CASSFSPAETYNEQFF.